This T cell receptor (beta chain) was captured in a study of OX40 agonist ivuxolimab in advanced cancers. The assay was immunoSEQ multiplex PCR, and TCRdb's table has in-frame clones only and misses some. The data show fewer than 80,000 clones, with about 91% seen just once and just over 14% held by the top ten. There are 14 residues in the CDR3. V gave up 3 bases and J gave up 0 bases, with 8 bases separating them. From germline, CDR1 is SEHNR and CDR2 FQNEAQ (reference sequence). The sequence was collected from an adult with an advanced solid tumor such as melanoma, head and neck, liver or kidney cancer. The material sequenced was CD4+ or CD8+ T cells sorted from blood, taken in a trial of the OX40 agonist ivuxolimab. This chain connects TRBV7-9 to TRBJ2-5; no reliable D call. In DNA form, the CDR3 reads TGTGCCAGCAGCTTGGGCCGCTACCAAGAGACCCAGTACTTC. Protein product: CASSLGRYQETQYF.